A single TCR beta chain is shown here with its context. Its antigen specificity is not known. Base qualities are not recorded, but no much larger clone differs from it by a single base. This entry comes from a study of blood T cell repertoires in COVID-19 (dated by TCRdb to 2019 to 2021). Regarding the complete study: Samples from collaborators originated in the United States, Italy and Spain and spanned both the acute and convalescent phases of COVID-19. The prospective study material was composed of cDNA or gDNA derived from T cells, B-cell-depleted T cells, or PBMCs. Subjects who had been exposed to COVID-19, were actively infected with it, or had recovered from it provided the deeply sampled blood TCRbeta repertoires that made up the dataset. The repertoires were released in a freely available public database meant as a resource for research on the immune response to SARS-CoV-2. Samples were obtained from the ongoing ImmuneRACE study (first 160 participants) and from roughly 1,300 subjects provided by 6 global collaborators. The sample metadata nearly always contained a de-identified subject ID, COVID-19 status, age in years and sex. HLA class I and class II types, where available, came from metadata supplied by the sample provider rather than from assay-based typing.

CDR1 and CDR2 are read off the germline V gene as MGHDK and SYGVNS. The CDR3 spans 14 residues, from the cysteine through the phenylalanine. The only DNA kept is the CDR3, 42 bases in frame from the first base. Deletion took 6 bases off V and 9 bases off J, with a span of 15 bases between the germline ends. Enrolling through a virtual design, the prospective study's participants ranged in age from roughly 18 to 89 years and lived across about two dozen United States geographic areas. In the prospective study, cohorts were assigned on the basis of participant-reported clinical history obtained from a screening survey and a study questionnaire. For ImmuneRACE Cohort 3, a participant was defined as recovered based on two consecutive negative NP/OP PCR tests, clearance by a healthcare professional, or resolution of symptoms. Each participant in the prospective study had whole blood, serum and a nasopharyngeal or oropharyngeal swab collected by mobile phlebotomists. Participants in the prospective study had the option to provide additional blood draws and questionnaires over a 2-month period. Before DNA extraction, prospective study blood samples were shipped either frozen or at room temperature.

What the study reported, not specific to this receptor: Clinical and demographic metadata were provided uncurated, with the amount varying by source and participant.

TCRbeta CDR3 regions were amplified from genomic DNA using the immunoSEQ Assay, a bias-controlled multiplex PCR. Per the authors' processing: Nucleated cell counts per sample were estimated from amplification of reference gene primers within the assay. To quantify the absolute abundance of each unique TCRbeta CDR3 rearrangement, sequence reads were collapsed and filtered. For each sample, productive Simpson clonality was calculated as the square root of Simpson's diversity index over productive rearrangements. Held by TCRdb, this immuneACCESS table contains in-frame sequences only and omits some clones. Under half of the omission traces to an unresolved V gene where checked; the cause of the rest is unknown. That table supplies the V and J calls and clone size; D and trimming were determined from the DNA. The sample table contains about 320,000 clones; only one count was recorded for about 92% of them. The top ten hold approximately 2.5% of the sample.

This receptor was taken from a man between 60 and 75 years old who had recovered from COVID-19. Sequences were obtained from PBMCs or T cells enriched from blood (not recorded which). This chain joins TRBV25-1 to TRBJ1-6; the D segment could be TRBD1, given 6 matching bases. DNA sequence: TGTGCCAGCAGGAGACACAGGGACCTTTCACCCCTCCACTTT. This encodes CASRRHRDLSPLHF.